This is a list of T cell receptor beta chains from one sample in a study of CD8+CD57+ T cells in acquired aplastic anemia. TCRdb recomputed calls from the reads with MiXCR, one row per CDR3 protein. The repertoire consists of some 240,000 distinct CDR3 sequences, with roughly 35% occurring once and the leading ten covering 0.95% to 1.2%. The material sequenced was sorted CD4+, CD8+, or CD8+CD57+ T cells (not recorded which) from PBMCs. The receptors derive from a human donor in good health, serving as a control. Each CDR3 is given with its conserved first and last residue. Fields, in order: J gene, V gene, CDR3 length, clone size, CDR3 protein. The size of a clone is reported for some rows only, either as once, few or many, or as a class for expanded clones.

J gene: TRBJ2-7; V gene: TRBV7-4; CDR3 length: 16; clone size: NA; CDR3 protein: CASSLGRGDRVYEQYF
J gene: TRBJ2-1; V gene: TRBV2; CDR3 length: 14; clone size: many; CDR3 protein: CASSASGQGFEQFF
J gene: TRBJ1-1; V gene: TRBV12-3/TRBV12-4; CDR3 length: 16; clone size: few; CDR3 protein: CASSSPRTVLNTEAFF
J gene: TRBJ2-7; V gene: TRBV6-1; CDR3 length: 15; clone size: many; CDR3 protein: CASSAVGFSSYEQYF
J gene: TRBJ2-3; V gene: TRBV10-3; CDR3 length: 14; clone size: NA; CDR3 protein: CAISDGLVADTQYF
J gene: TRBJ1-2; V gene: TRBV6-1; CDR3 length: 15; clone size: NA; CDR3 protein: CASRGRGTEPWGYTF
J gene: TRBJ1-2; V gene: TRBV6-1; CDR3 length: 15; clone size: many; CDR3 protein: CASSRSMGEGIGYTF
J gene: TRBJ1-2; V gene: TRBV10-3; CDR3 length: 14; clone size: NA; CDR3 protein: CAISEGRTSYGYTF
J gene: TRBJ1-2; V gene: TRBV29-1; CDR3 length: 13; clone size: many; CDR3 protein: CSVDGRFNYGYTF
J gene: TRBJ2-4; V gene: TRBV4-2; CDR3 length: 15; clone size: few; CDR3 protein: CASSQLFGGKNIQYF
J gene: TRBJ1-1; V gene: TRBV19; CDR3 length: 14; clone size: many; CDR3 protein: CASSVGRANTEAFF
J gene: TRBJ2-1; V gene: TRBV6-1; CDR3 length: 15; clone size: NA; CDR3 protein: CASSQAVGGYNEQSF
J gene: TRBJ1-3; V gene: TRBV29-1; CDR3 length: 14; clone size: NA; CDR3 protein: CSVETSSSGNTIYF
J gene: TRBJ2-2; V gene: TRBV24-1; CDR3 length: 15; clone size: NA; CDR3 protein: CATSGPGTQTGELFF
J gene: TRBJ1-2; V gene: TRBV7-8; CDR3 length: 15; clone size: many; CDR3 protein: CASSLSQGIYDGYTF
J gene: TRBJ1-1; V gene: TRBV29-1; CDR3 length: 13; clone size: many; CDR3 protein: CSGNQGGDTEAFF
J gene: TRBJ2-2; V gene: TRBV20-1; CDR3 length: 14; clone size: NA; CDR3 protein: CSARDWENTGELFF
J gene: TRBJ1-2; V gene: TRBV9; CDR3 length: 14; clone size: NA; CDR3 protein: CASTRPGTGIGYTF
J gene: TRBJ2-1; V gene: TRBV10-3; CDR3 length: 15; clone size: few; CDR3 protein: CASSSLGDFYNEQFF
J gene: TRBJ1-2; V gene: TRBV3-1; CDR3 length: 13; clone size: few; CDR3 protein: CASSQKANYGYTF
J gene: TRBJ2-7; V gene: TRBV5-4; CDR3 length: 16; clone size: many; CDR3 protein: CASSIRDRGSSYEQYF
J gene: TRBJ1-6; V gene: TRBV7-8; CDR3 length: 13; clone size: NA; CDR3 protein: CASSPGSNSPLHF
J gene: TRBJ2-3; V gene: TRBV6-6; CDR3 length: 20; clone size: once; CDR3 protein: CASSYGARRLNSLSTDTQYF
J gene: TRBJ2-1; V gene: TRBV2; CDR3 length: 14; clone size: many; CDR3 protein: CASSRLAGTDEQFF
J gene: TRBJ2-3; V gene: TRBV5-6; CDR3 length: 15; clone size: NA; CDR3 protein: CASSFLRVLTDTQYF
J gene: TRBJ2-7; V gene: TRBV10-3; CDR3 length: 15; clone size: NA; CDR3 protein: CAISETGTISYEQYF
J gene: TRBJ2-5; V gene: TRBV2; CDR3 length: 15; clone size: NA; CDR3 protein: CASSSAGQGRETQYF
J gene: TRBJ2-3; V gene: TRBV24-1; CDR3 length: 15; clone size: many; CDR3 protein: CATSETGTGTDTQYF
J gene: TRBJ1-5; V gene: TRBV19; CDR3 length: 14; clone size: NA; CDR3 protein: CASSMVGGNQPQHF
J gene: TRBJ1-3; V gene: TRBV24-1; CDR3 length: 14; clone size: NA; CDR3 protein: CATSDPLNPNTIYF
J gene: TRBJ1-5; V gene: TRBV29-1; CDR3 length: 13; clone size: NA; CDR3 protein: CASGTGINQPQHF